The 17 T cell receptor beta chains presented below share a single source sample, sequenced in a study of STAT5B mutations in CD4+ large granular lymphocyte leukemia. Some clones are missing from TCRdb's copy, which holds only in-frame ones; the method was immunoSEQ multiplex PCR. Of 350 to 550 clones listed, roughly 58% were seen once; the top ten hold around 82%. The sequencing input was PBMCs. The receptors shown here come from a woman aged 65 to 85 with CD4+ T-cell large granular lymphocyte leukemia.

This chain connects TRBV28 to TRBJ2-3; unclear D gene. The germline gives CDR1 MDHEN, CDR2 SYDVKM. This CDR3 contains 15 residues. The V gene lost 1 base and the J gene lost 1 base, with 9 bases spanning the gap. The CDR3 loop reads CASSLYRVRTDTQYF. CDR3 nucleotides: TGTGCCAGCAGTTTATACCGGGTCCGCACAGATACGCAGTATTTT.

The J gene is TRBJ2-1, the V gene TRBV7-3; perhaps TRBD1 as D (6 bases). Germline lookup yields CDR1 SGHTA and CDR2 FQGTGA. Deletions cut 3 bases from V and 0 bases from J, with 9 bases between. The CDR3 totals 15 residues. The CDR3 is CASSLDSSSYNEQFF. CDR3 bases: TGTGCCAGCAGCTTGGACAGTAGCTCCTACAATGAGCAGTTCTTC.

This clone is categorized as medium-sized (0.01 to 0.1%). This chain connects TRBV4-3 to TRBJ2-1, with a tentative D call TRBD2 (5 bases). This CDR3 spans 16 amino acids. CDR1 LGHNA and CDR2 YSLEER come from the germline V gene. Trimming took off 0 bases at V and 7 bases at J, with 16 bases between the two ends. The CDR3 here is CASSQDIGSSGNEQFF. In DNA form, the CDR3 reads TGCGCCAGCAGCCAAGATATAGGGTCCTCGGGGAATGAGCAGTTCTTC.

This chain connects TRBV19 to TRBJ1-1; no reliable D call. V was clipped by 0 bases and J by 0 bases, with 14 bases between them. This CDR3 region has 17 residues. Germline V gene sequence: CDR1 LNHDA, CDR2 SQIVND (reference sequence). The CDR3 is CASSIDLFQQLNTEAFF. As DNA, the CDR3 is TGTGCCAGTAGTATAGACTTATTTCAACAGTTGAACACTGAAGCTTTCTTT.

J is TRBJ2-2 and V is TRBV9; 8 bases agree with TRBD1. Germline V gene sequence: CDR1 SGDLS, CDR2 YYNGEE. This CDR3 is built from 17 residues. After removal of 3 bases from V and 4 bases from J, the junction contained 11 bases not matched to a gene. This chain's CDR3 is CASSATTGTGPTGELFF. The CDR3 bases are TGTGCCAGCAGCGCAACGACCGGGACAGGTCCCACCGGGGAGCTGTTTTTT.

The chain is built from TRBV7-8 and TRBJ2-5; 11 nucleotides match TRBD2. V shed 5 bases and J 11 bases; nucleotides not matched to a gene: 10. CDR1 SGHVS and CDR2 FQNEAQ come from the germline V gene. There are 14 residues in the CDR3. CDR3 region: CASSLLAGDGEQYF. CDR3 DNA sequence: TGTGCCAGCAGCCTACTAGCGGGGGATGGTGAGCAGTACTTC.

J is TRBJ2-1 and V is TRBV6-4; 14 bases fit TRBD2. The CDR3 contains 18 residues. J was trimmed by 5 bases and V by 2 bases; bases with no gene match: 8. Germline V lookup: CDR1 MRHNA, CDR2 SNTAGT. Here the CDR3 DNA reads TGTGCCAGCAGTGACCCCGGGACTAGCGGGGGAGAAGACAATGAGCAGTTCTTC. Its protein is CASSDPGTSGGEDNEQFF.

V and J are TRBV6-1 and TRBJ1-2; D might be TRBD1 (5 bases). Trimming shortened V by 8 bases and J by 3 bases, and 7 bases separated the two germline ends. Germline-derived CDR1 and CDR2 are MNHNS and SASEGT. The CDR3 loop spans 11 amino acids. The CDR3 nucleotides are TGTGCCAGCGGGGCGGACTATGGCTACACCTTC. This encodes CASGADYGYTF.

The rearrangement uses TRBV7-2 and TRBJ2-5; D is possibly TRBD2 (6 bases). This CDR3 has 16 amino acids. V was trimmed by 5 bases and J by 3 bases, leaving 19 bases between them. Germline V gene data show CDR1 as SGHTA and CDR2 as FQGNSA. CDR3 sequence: CASSIGDLATEETQYF. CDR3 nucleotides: TGTGCCAGCAGCATTGGGGACCTAGCGACAGAAGAGACCCAGTACTTC. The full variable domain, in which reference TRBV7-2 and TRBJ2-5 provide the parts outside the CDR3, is GAGVSQSPSNKVTEKGKDVELRCDPISGHTALYWYRQSLGQGLEFLIYFQGNSAPDKSGLPSDRFSAERTGGSVSTLTIQRTQQEDSAVYLCASSIGDLATEETQYFGPGTRLLVL.

This CDR3 reads CASSQVSGTKQETQYF. The CDR3 DNA is TGCGCCAGCAGCCAAGTCAGCGGGACAAAGCAGGAGACCCAGTACTTC. The gene calls are TRBV4-1 and TRBJ2-5; tentatively, D is TRBD2 (7 bases). V lost 1 base to trimming and J lost 5 bases, with 17 bases between them. The germline V gene encodes CDR1 MGHRA and CDR2 YSYEKL. The CDR3 has 16 residues.

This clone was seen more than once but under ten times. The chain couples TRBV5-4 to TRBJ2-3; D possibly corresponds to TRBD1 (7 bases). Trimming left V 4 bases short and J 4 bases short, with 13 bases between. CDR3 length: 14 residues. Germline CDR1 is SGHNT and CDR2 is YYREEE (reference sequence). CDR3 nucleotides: TGTGCCAGCAGCCAAGGAGGGGGCGCAGATACGCAGTATTTT. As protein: CASSQGGGADTQYF.

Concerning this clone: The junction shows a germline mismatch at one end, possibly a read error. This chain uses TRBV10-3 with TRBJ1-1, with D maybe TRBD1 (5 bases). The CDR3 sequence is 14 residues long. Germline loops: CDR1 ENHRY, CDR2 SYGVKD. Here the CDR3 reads CASSLKQGWTEAFF. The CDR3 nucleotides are TGTGCCAGCAGTTTAAAGCAGGGTTGGACTGAAGCTTTCTTT.

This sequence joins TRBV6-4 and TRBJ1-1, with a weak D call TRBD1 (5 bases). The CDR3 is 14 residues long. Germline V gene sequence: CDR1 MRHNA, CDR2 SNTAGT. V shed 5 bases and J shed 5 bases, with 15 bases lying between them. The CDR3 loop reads CASSLKQGWTEAFF. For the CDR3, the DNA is TGTGCCAGCAGTTTAAAGCAGGGTTGGACTGAAGCTTTCTTT.

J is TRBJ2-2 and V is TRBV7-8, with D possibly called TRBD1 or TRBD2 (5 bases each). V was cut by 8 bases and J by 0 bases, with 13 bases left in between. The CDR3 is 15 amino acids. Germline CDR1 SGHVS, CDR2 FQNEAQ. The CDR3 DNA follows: TGTGCCAGCTCCTCCGGGGCCTCGAACACCGGGGAGCTGTTTTTT. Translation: CASSSGASNTGELFF. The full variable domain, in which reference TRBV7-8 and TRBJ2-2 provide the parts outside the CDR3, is GAGVSQSPRYKVAKRGQDVALRCDPISGHVSLFWYQQALGQGPEFLTYFQNEAQLDKSGLPSDRFFAERPEGSVSTLKIQRTQQEDSAVYLCASSSGASNTGELFFGEGSRLTVL.

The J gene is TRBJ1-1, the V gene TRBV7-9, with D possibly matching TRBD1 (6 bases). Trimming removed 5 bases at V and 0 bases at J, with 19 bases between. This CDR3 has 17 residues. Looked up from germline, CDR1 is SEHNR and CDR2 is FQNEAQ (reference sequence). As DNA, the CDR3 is TGTGCCAGCAGCCGCGGGGGGGCCTTTGTCATGAACACTGAAGCTTTCTTT. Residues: CASSRGGAFVMNTEAFF.

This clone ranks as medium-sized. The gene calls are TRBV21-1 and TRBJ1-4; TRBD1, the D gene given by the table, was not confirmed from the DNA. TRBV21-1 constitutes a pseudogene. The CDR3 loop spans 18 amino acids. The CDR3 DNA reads TGTGCCAGCAGCAAAGTACATCGGCAGGGGAAGAGTAGTGAAAAACTGTTTTTT. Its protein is CASSKVHRQGKSSEKLFF.

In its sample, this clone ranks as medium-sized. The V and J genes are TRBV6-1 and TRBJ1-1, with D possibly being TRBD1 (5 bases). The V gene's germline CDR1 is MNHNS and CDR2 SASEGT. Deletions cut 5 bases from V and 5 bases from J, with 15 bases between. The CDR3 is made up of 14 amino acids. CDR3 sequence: CASSLKQGWTEAFF. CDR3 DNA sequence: TGTGCCAGCAGTTTAAAGCAGGGTTGGACTGAAGCTTTCTTT.